One sample yielded the 26 T cell receptor beta chains listed below, sequenced in a study of blood T cell repertoires in COVID-19. The method was immunoSEQ multiplex PCR; TCRdb's version includes in-frame clones alone and lacks a portion of them. The table shows tens of thousands of clones, with about 87% occurring only once. Source material: peripheral blood. The receptors derive from a human donor in a cohort sampled during active COVID-19.

This sequence joins TRBV9 and TRBJ2-1; tentative D call: TRBD2 (6 bases). Germline CDR1 reads SGDLS; CDR2 reads YYNGEE. The ends were cut back, 4 bases at V and 4 bases at J, with 15 bases in the middle. CDR3 length equals 15 residues. CDR3 sequence: CASSPGGSVYNEQFF. The CDR3 DNA reads as TGTGCCAGCAGCCCTGGGGGGTCGGTGTACAATGAGCAGTTCTTC.

The chain couples TRBV30 to TRBJ2-1; 9 nucleotides align to TRBD1. The trim removed 7 bases at V and 6 bases at J, leaving 4 bases unmatched. Germline V gene sequence: CDR1 GTSNPN, CDR2 SVGIG (reference sequence). The CDR3 length is 12 residues. This CDR3 reads CAFETGGNEQFF. The CDR3 nucleotides are TGTGCCTTCGAGACAGGGGGCAATGAGCAGTTCTTC. The full variable domain, rest sourced from reference TRBV30 and TRBJ2-1, is SQTIHQWPATLVQPVGSPLSLECTVEGTSNPNLYWYRQAAGRGLQLLFYSVGIGQISSEVPQNLSASRPQDRQFILSSKKLLLSDSGFYLCAFETGGNEQFFGPGTRLTVL.

V gene TRBV7-2 combines with J gene TRBJ2-5; the D is unclear. The V and J ends lost 4 bases and 6 bases respectively, with 9 bases between them. CDR1 is SGHTA, CDR2 FQGNSA, per germline. CDR3 length: 12 residues. In DNA, the CDR3 is TGTGCCAGCAGCTCAGTTGGGCAGACCCAGTACTTC. Its protein product is CASSSVGQTQYF. Using reference TRBV7-2 and TRBJ2-5 for the parts outside the CDR3, the full variable domain is GAGVSQSPSNKVTEKGKDVELRCDPISGHTALYWYRQSLGQGLEFLIYFQGNSAPDKSGLPSDRFSAERTGGSVSTLTIQRTQQEDSAVYLCASSSVGQTQYFGPGTRLLVL.

J is TRBJ1-1 and V is TRBV15; TRBD1 might be the D (6 bases). Germline V CDR1 and CDR2: LNHNV, YYDKDF (reference sequence). The CDR3 covers 15 residues. Trimming took 0 bases from V and 5 from J, leaving 13 bases between them. The CDR3 sequence is CATSRDAGAGTEAFF. Written as DNA, the CDR3 is TGTGCCACCAGCAGAGACGCGGGGGCGGGGACTGAAGCTTTCTTT.

This clone has just one count. The chain employs TRBV11-2 and TRBJ2-7; 8 bases are a match to TRBD2. Unmatched junction bases numbered 5, after V lost 2 bases and J lost 2 bases. Looked up from germline, CDR1 is SGHAT and CDR2 is FQNNGV. The CDR3 consists of 15 residues. In nucleotides, the CDR3 is TGTGCCAGCAGCTTAAGTACTAGCGGAACCTACGAGCAGTACTTC. It codes for CASSLSTSGTYEQYF.

The chain has TRBV29-1 and TRBJ2-7; tentative D call: TRBD1 (7 bases). V was clipped by 3 bases and J by 0 bases, with 15 bases between them. The CDR3 totals 15 residues. CDR1 and CDR2 from the germline V gene are SQVTM and ANQGSEA. CDR3 DNA: TGCAGCGTTGATAAAGGCAGGGGGGTCTCCTACGAGCAGTACTTC. The encoded protein is CSVDKGRGVSYEQYF.

This chain connects TRBV18 to TRBJ2-7; D might be TRBD2 (5 bases). The CDR3 extends over 13 amino acids. The germline V gene has CDR1 KGHSH and CDR2 LQKENI. Trimming took 3 bases from V and 5 from J, leaving 11 bases between them. CDR3 DNA sequence: TGTGCCAGCTCACCTCCGGTGAGGGACGAGCAGTACTTC. This translates into CASSPPVRDEQYF.

The chain couples TRBV3-1 (or the pseudogene TRBV3-2) to TRBJ2-1, with 7 bases that match TRBD1. Trimming took 3 bases from V and 6 from J; bases not matched to a gene: 8. The V gene's germline CDR1 is LGHDT and CDR2 YNNKEL (reference sequence). The CDR3 covers 15 residues. Here the CDR3 DNA reads TGTGCCAGCAGCCACGAGGGACAGTTCCGCAATGAGCAGTTCTTC. Amino acids: CASSHEGQFRNEQFF.

The V and J genes are TRBV9 and TRBJ2-3; TRBD2 agrees at 8 bases. V lost 2 bases and J lost 4; bases outside the gene matches: 6. The CDR3 has 15 amino acids. Germline V gene data show CDR1 as SGDLS and CDR2 as YYNGEE. CDR3 protein: CASSVSAGGPDTQYF. For the CDR3, the DNA is TGTGCCAGCAGCGTGTCGGCGGGAGGCCCAGATACGCAGTATTTT. Full variable domain (missing parts from reference TRBV9 and TRBJ2-3): DSGVTQTPKHLITATGQRVTLRCSPRSGDLSVYWYQQSLDQGLQFLIQYYNGEERAKGNILERFSAQQFPDLHSELNLSSLELGDSALYFCASSVSAGGPDTQYFGPGTRLTVL.

The V call is TRBV7-3, the J call TRBJ2-2; no definite D call. V was trimmed by 1 base and J by 1 base, leaving 7 bases between them. In germline, CDR1 is SGHTA, CDR2 FQGTGA. CDR3 length: 15 amino acids. The CDR3 DNA reads as TGTGCCAGCAGCTTAAGCGGAGTGAACACCGGGGAGCTGTTTTTT. Translation gives CASSLSGVNTGELFF.

The chain carries TRBV2 and TRBJ2-1; 14 nucleotides agree with TRBD2. The CDR3 totals 19 residues. CDR1 is SNHLY, CDR2 FYNNEI, per germline. The ends lost 6 bases at V and 2 bases at J; junction bases unmatched: 12. The chain's CDR3 is CASRISGTSGSTAYNEQFF. In DNA, the CDR3 is TGTGCCAGCAGAATTAGCGGGACTAGCGGGAGTACGGCCTACAATGAGCAGTTCTTC.

This clone was seen a few times. This chain links TRBV4-1 with TRBJ2-7; tentatively, D is TRBD2 (6 bases). CDR3 size: 15 residues. V was cut by 2 bases and J by 4 bases, with 15 bases left in between. Germline V gene data show CDR1 as MGHRA and CDR2 as YSYEKL. CDR3 loop: CASSQPLEGRYEQYF. The CDR3, as DNA: TGCGCCAGCAGCCAACCCCTGGAGGGCCGATACGAGCAGTACTTC.

The CDR3 reads CASGAGRVETQYF. The CDR3, as DNA: TGTGCCAGCGGGGCGGGGAGGGTCGAGACCCAGTACTTC. The genes are TRBV28 and TRBJ2-5; 7 bases align to TRBD2. Germline V gene sequence: CDR1 MDHEN, CDR2 SYDVKM. This CDR3 comprises 13 residues. The trim removed 8 bases at V and 5 bases at J, leaving 8 bases unmatched.

V usage is TRBV5-1 and J usage is TRBJ1-2, with TRBD1 matching 7 bases. The CDR3 is made up of 15 amino acids. V trimming: 0 bases; J trimming: 4 bases; junction bases outside the gene matches: 6. CDR1 and CDR2 (germline): SGHRS, YFSETQ. CDR3 bases: TGCGCCAGCAGCTTGGCTAGGGGGCCGGCCTATGGCTACACCTTC. Its protein product is CASSLARGPAYGYTF. The full variable domain, with the rest looked up from reference TRBV5-1 and TRBJ1-2, is KAGVTQTPRYLIKTRGQQVTLSCSPISGHRSVSWYQQTPGQGLQFLFEYFSETQRNKGNFPGRFSGRQFSNSRSEMNVSTLELGDSALYLCASSLARGPAYGYTFGSGTRLTVV.

The genes are TRBV9 and TRBJ2-1; 11 positions match TRBD2. Germline trimming cut 5 bases from V and 4 bases from J; bases unmatched to any gene: 5. Germline CDR1 SGDLS, CDR2 YYNGEE. The CDR3 spans 15 residues. This CDR3 is CASRPSGGSYNEQFF. In DNA, the CDR3 is TGTGCCAGCAGACCTAGCGGGGGGTCATACAATGAGCAGTTCTTC. Variable domain in full (rest from reference TRBV9 and TRBJ2-1): DSGVTQTPKHLITATGQRVTLRCSPRSGDLSVYWYQQSLDQGLQFLIQYYNGEERAKGNILERFSAQQFPDLHSELNLSSLELGDSALYFCASRPSGGSYNEQFFGPGTRLTVL.

This clone was detected only once. V and J are TRBV30 and TRBJ2-5, with a possible D match to TRBD1 (6 bases). V lost 0 bases, J lost 0 bases, and 11 bases lay in between. Per the germline V gene, CDR1 is GTSNPN and CDR2 is SVGIG (reference sequence). This CDR3 spans 15 amino acids. In DNA form, the CDR3 reads TGTGCCTGGAGTGTTCGGGACACGTACCAAGAGACCCAGTACTTC. This gives the protein CAWSVRDTYQETQYF. Drawing the rest from reference TRBV30 and TRBJ2-5, the complete variable domain is SQTIHQWPATLVQPVGSPLSLECTVEGTSNPNLYWYRQAAGRGLQLLFYSVGIGQISSEVPQNLSASRPQDRQFILSSKKLLLSDSGFYLCAWSVRDTYQETQYFGPGTRLLVL.

The gene calls are TRBV7-2 and TRBJ2-1; D is uncertain. The V gene lost 5 bases and the J gene lost 8 bases, with 7 bases spanning the gap. Germline values: CDR1 SGHTA, CDR2 FQGNSA. The CDR3 sequence is 11 residues long. The CDR3 nucleotides read TGTGCCAGCAGCCCCCTTTATGAGCAGTTCTTC. It codes for CASSPLYEQFF.

The chain combines TRBV7-3 with TRBJ2-1, with 10 nucleotides matching TRBD2. J lost 9 bases, V lost 5 bases, and 10 bases had no gene match. Per the germline V gene, CDR1 is SGHTA and CDR2 is FQGTGA. CDR3 size: 15 residues. The CDR3 bases are TGTGCCAGCAGCCCAGGGGGGGTAGCGGGAGGTGAGCAGTTCTTC. Translating gives CASSPGGVAGGEQFF. The entire variable domain, with the rest obtained from reference TRBV7-3 and TRBJ2-1, is as follows: GAGVSQTPSNKVTEKGKYVELRCDPISGHTALYWYRQSLGQGPEFLIYFQGTGAADDSGLPNDRFFAVRPEGSVSTLKIQRTERGDSAVYLCASSPGGVAGGEQFFGPGTRLTVL.

The genes are TRBV7-3 and TRBJ2-5; 12 bases agree with TRBD2. The germline gives CDR1 SGHTA, CDR2 FQGTGA. The length of the CDR3 is 18 residues. The J segment lost 7 bases and the V segment lost 0 bases, leaving 12 bases of the junction unmatched. Here the CDR3 DNA reads TGTGCCAGCAGCTTAACTATCCTAGCGGGAGGGCCCATCCTGACCCAGTACTTC. Residues: CASSLTILAGGPILTQYF.

V and J are TRBV30 and TRBJ2-5; weak D call: TRBD2 (5 bases). Per the germline V gene, CDR1 is GTSNPN and CDR2 is SVGIG (reference sequence). The CDR3 is made up of 13 amino acids. V was pared by 0 bases and J by 5 bases, with 10 bases between. The CDR3 reads CAWSVEAGETQYF. In DNA form, the CDR3 reads TGTGCCTGGAGTGTAGAGGCGGGCGAGACCCAGTACTTC.

The DNA for the CDR3 is TGTGCCAGCAGCCGGAGGACAGGGGCTAGCAATGAGCAGTTCTTC. Its translation is CASSRRTGASNEQFF. The rearrangement joins TRBV28 to TRBJ2-1; 9 nucleotides match TRBD1. Germline CDR1 reads MDHEN; CDR2 reads SYDVKM. The CDR3 totals 15 residues. J gave up 6 bases and V 6 bases, and 9 bases lay outside the gene matches.

This clone was found a few times. The chain carries TRBV10-1 and TRBJ2-3, with D hard to call. V lost 0 bases to trimming and J lost 1 base, with 8 bases between them. CDR3 size: 15 residues. Germline CDR1 WNHNN, CDR2 SYGVQD (reference sequence). The CDR3 DNA reads as TGCGCCAGCAGTGAGTCCCTATTCGGCACAGATACGCAGTATTTT. Translation gives CASSESLFGTDTQYF.

This chain connects TRBV28 to TRBJ2-7; 11 nucleotides align to TRBD2. The J segment lost 3 bases and the V segment lost 3 bases, leaving 7 bases of the junction unmatched. The CDR3 covers 16 residues. In germline, CDR1 is MDHEN, CDR2 SYDVKM. The CDR3 protein is CASSFSGLAADYEQYF. In DNA, the CDR3 is TGTGCCAGCAGTTTTTCGGGACTAGCGGCAGACTACGAGCAGTACTTC.

This clone was observed a handful of times. The chain employs TRBV6-5 and TRBJ2-1; 11 bases line up with TRBD2. Trimming at V came to 6 bases and at J to 7 bases, leaving 8 bases not matched to a gene. The CDR3 totals 15 residues. The V gene's germline CDR1 is MNHEY and CDR2 SVGAGI. CDR3 nucleotides: TGTGCCAGCAGAGTTACTAGCGGGAGATCGAATGAGCAGTTCTTC. Protein sequence: CASRVTSGRSNEQFF.

The chain employs TRBV28 and TRBJ1-6; 9 nucleotides line up with TRBD1. Trimming removed 6 bases from V and 7 bases from J; junction bases left unmatched: 7. Germline CDR1 MDHEN, CDR2 SYDVKM. The length of the CDR3 is 15 residues. DNA of the CDR3: TGTGCCAGCAGACTACAGGGGGCGCAAAATTCACCCCTCCACTTT. Protein product: CASRLQGAQNSPLHF.

V is TRBV13 and J is TRBJ2-3, with 11 nucleotides matching TRBD2. V was pared by 2 bases and J by 3 bases, with 13 bases of the junction left unmatched. Germline CDR1 and CDR2: PRHDT and FYEKMQ (reference sequence). This CDR3 comprises 19 residues. The CDR3 region is CASSLLKISGRAGTDTQYF. Written as DNA, the CDR3 is TGTGCCAGCAGCTTACTGAAAATTAGCGGGAGGGCGGGAACAGATACGCAGTATTTT.